The 9 T cell receptor beta chains below all came from one sample that was sequenced in a study of T-cell reconstitution after alpha-beta-depleted transplantation in children. The library targeted TCRbeta and was prepared with unique molecular identifiers. TCRdb reprocessed the PCR reads with MiXCR, giving one entry per CDR3 protein. The table lists hundreds of thousands of distinct CDR3 sequences, under 20% of them singletons. The material sequenced was PBMCs, mostly from graft donor cells, taken 360 days after TCRalphabeta/CD19-depleted stem cell transplant. These receptors originate from a male patient under 18 who had a stem cell transplant for acute lymphoblastic leukemia, so the T cells may come from the graft donor.

This clonotype was seen only a few times. V is TRBV12-3 or TRBV12-4 and J is TRBJ2-7; 11 nucleotides match TRBD2. The CDR3 consists of 17 residues. The ends lost 0 bases at V and 0 bases at J; junction bases unmatched: 4. DNA of the CDR3: TGTGCCAGCAGTTTAGCGAAGACTAGCGGGACCTCCTACGAGCAGTACTTC. Translation: CASSLAKTSGTSYEQYF.

The chain has TRBV20-1 and TRBJ1-3; 8 bases map to TRBD1. This CDR3 has 13 residues. V trimming: 5 bases; J trimming: 5 bases; junction bases outside the gene matches: 5. Germline V gene data show CDR1 as DFQATT and CDR2 as SNEGSKA (reference sequence). CDR3 nucleotide sequence: TGCAGTGCTCTCCGGGACAGGAGAAACACCATATATTTT. It translates to CSALRDRRNTIYF.

The chain recombines TRBV5-1 with TRBJ2-7; maybe TRBD2 (5 bases). Germline V lookup: CDR1 SGHRS, CDR2 YFSETQ. The CDR3 spans 15 residues. V gave up 4 bases and J gave up 0 bases, with 14 bases separating them. DNA of the CDR3: TGCGCCAGCAGCGAGGGCCCCGCACGCTCCTACGAGCAGTACTTC. This encodes CASSEGPARSYEQYF.

This clonotype turned up a few times. The genes are TRBV5-1 and TRBJ2-3; 7 bases fit TRBD1. Germline-derived CDR1 and CDR2 are SGHRS and YFSETQ. This CDR3 is 15 amino acids long. V lost 7 bases, J lost 2 bases, and 10 bases stayed unmatched. This chain's CDR3 is CASGQGQRHTDTQYF. CDR3 DNA: TGCGCCAGCGGGCAGGGACAGAGACACACAGATACGCAGTATTTT.

V usage is TRBV29-1 and J usage is TRBJ2-5; D perhaps matches TRBD1 (6 bases). The length of the CDR3 is 13 residues. V lost 4 bases and J lost 2, with 11 bases in between. CDR1 and CDR2 (germline): SQVTM, ANQGSEA. CDR3 in DNA: TGCAGCGTTGTGCCGACAGGACAAGAGACCCAGTACTTC. Translated: CSVVPTGQETQYF.

This clonotype was detected only a few times. The V gene is TRBV5-1, the J gene TRBJ2-6; D possibly corresponds to TRBD1 (6 bases). From germline, CDR1 is SGHRS and CDR2 YFSETQ. The CDR3 has 19 residues. V lost 4 bases and J lost 1, with 21 bases in between. The CDR3 region is CASSPYRAHVPSGANVLTF. The CDR3, as DNA: TGCGCCAGCAGCCCGTACAGGGCCCATGTTCCTTCTGGGGCCAACGTCCTGACTTTC.

The chain recombines TRBV21-1 with TRBJ2-7; no check of the table's D call, TRBD1, against the DNA was made. TRBV21-1 is recorded as a pseudogene. CDR3 size: 19 residues. The CDR3 region is CASSKWSIVLGLHVYEQYF. CDR3 nucleotides: TGTGCCAGCAGCAAATGGAGTATAGTATTGGGGCTGCATGTATACGAGCAGTACTTC.

This clonotype was detected a few times. The chain recombines TRBV18 with TRBJ1-2; D may be TRBD1 (5 bases). This CDR3 is 15 amino acids long. The germline V and J ends were trimmed by 4 bases and 0 bases, with 12 bases remaining between them. The germline gives CDR1 KGHSH, CDR2 LQKENI. The CDR3 loop reads CASSRAPGPNYGYTF. As DNA, the CDR3 is TGTGCCAGCTCACGGGCCCCAGGGCCTAACTATGGCTACACCTTC.

This rearrangement joins TRBV12-3 or TRBV12-4 to TRBJ1-1, with D possibly matching TRBD1 (5 bases). V lost 3 bases to trimming and J lost 11 bases, with 13 bases between them. The CDR3 sequence is 12 residues long. The CDR3 sequence is CASSFGGQMAFF. The DNA for the CDR3 is TGTGCCAGCAGTTTTGGGGGTCAGATGGCTTTCTTT.